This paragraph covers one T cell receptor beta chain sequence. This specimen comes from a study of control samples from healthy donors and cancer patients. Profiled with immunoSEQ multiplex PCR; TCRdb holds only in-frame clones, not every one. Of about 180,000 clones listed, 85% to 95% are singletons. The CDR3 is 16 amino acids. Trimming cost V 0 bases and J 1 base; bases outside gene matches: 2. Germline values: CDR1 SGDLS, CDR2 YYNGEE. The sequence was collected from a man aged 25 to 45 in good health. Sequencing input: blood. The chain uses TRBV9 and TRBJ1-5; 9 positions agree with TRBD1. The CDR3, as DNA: TGTGCCAGCAGCGTAGTTGACAGGGGGAGCAATCAGCCCCAGCATTTT. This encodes CASSVVDRGSNQPQHF.